This TCR beta chain derives from a study of shared clonotypes between healthy human individuals. Notes on the study in general: Only a few donors were included, so the genetic and exposure-history diversity represented was limited.

The naive CD8 population came from CD45RO-negative cells selected for CCR7, without terminally differentiated effector memory CD45RA+ cells. Notes on this clone: What it binds is not known.

The assay was immunoSEQ multiplex PCR, and TCRdb's table has in-frame clones only and misses some. The repertoire has 800,000 or so clones, just over 95% of them found once; the top ten carry less than 0.25%. Germline CDR1 is MNHNS and CDR2 is SASEGT. V shed 5 bases and J shed 2 bases, with 10 bases lying between them. There are 13 residues in the CDR3. The V gene is TRBV6-1, the J gene TRBJ2-7, with a possible D match to TRBD1 (6 bases). Sequencing was done on a sample of naive CD8+ T cells sorted from blood. This TCR was sampled from a man aged 30 to 45 in good health. The CDR3 region is CASSWDITYEQYF. CDR3 DNA sequence: TGTGCCAGCAGTTGGGACATAACCTACGAGCAGTACTTC.